This TCR beta chain stems from a study of cytomegalovirus exposure and HLA in healthy donors. Assay used: immunoSEQ multiplex PCR; TCRdb lists only in-frame clones, some missing. This repertoire shows about 240,000 clones, approximately 83% found once; its top ten account for around 1.2%. Trimming cost V 0 bases and J 3 bases, with 16 bases left between them. CDR3 length: 16 amino acids. Per germline, CDR1 SGHDT and CDR2 YYEEEE. A note on this clone: Antigen specificity is unknown.

The donors belonged to the approximately 120-subject validation cohort, separate from the roughly 710-subject first cohort. Study-level points and caveats: About 180 TCR beta chains were listed as cytomegalovirus-associated. Through in vitro validation, three CMV-associated chains were shown to be specific for CMV antigens.

The chain has TRBV5-6 and TRBJ2-7; no clear D gene. The sequenced sample consisted of PBMCs. This clonotype was obtained from a woman aged 25 to 39 in good health and CMV-seropositive. The CDR3 DNA sequence: TGTGCCAGCAGCTTGGGGGTCACGGGTTACCTCTACGAGCAGTACTTC. Amino acids: CASSLGVTGYLYEQYF.